This T cell receptor (beta chain) was retrieved from a study of blood T cell repertoires in COVID-19. Study-wide background: Sites across the United States, Italy and Spain contributed samples from acute and convalescent COVID-19. PBMCs, B-cell-depleted T cells, or T cells were the source of the cDNA or gDNA that made up the material.

The CDR3 consists of 12 residues. Trimming shortened V by 5 bases and J by 7 bases, and 11 bases separated the two germline ends. Germline CDR1 LNHDA, CDR2 SQIVND (reference sequence). Original processing methods: The authors estimated nucleated cell counts from reference gene primer amplification. Sequencing was performed with immunoSEQ multiplex PCR; in TCRdb, only in-frame clones are kept and a portion is missing. V, J and clone size are taken as reported in that table, and D and trimming were inferred from the DNA itself. In the table there are approximately 250,000 clones, roughly 84% of which are singletons.

The receptor's source is a man aged 40-49 years who had recovered from COVID-19. Source material: peripheral blood. This chain uses TRBV19 with TRBJ1-1, with D possibly matching TRBD1 (6 bases). CDR3 protein: CASSPGDLEAFF. In DNA form, the CDR3 reads TGTGCCAGTAGTCCAGGGGACCTTGAAGCTTTCTTT.